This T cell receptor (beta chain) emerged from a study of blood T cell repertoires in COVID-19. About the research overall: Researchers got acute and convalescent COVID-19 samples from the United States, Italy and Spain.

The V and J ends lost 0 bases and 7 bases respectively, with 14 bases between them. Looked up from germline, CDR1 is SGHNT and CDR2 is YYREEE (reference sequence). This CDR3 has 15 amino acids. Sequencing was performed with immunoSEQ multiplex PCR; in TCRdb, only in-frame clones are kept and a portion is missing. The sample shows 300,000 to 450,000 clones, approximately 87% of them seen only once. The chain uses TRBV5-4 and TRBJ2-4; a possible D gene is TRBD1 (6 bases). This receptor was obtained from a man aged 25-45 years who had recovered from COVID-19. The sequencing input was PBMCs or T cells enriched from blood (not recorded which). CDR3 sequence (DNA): TGTGCCAGCAGCTTGGCCTCGGCAGGGGAGAACATTCAGTACTTC. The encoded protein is CASSLASAGENIQYF.